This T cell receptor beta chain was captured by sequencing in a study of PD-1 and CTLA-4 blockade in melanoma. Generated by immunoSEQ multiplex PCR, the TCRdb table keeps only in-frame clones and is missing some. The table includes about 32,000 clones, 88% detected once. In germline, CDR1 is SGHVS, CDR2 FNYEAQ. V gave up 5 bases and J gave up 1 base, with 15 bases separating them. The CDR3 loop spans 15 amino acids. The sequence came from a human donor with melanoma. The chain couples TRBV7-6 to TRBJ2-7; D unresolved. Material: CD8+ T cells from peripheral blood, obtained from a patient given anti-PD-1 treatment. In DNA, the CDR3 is TGTGCCAGCAGCCCCGGGCCCAGCTCGTCCTACGAGCAGTACTTC. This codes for CASSPGPSSSYEQYF. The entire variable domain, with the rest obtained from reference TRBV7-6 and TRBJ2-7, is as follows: GAGVSQSPRYKVTKRGQDVALRCDPISGHVSLYWYRQALGQGPEFLTYFNYEAQQDKSGLPNDRFSAERPEGSISTLTIQRTEQRDSAMYRCASSPGPSSSYEQYFGPGTRLTVT.